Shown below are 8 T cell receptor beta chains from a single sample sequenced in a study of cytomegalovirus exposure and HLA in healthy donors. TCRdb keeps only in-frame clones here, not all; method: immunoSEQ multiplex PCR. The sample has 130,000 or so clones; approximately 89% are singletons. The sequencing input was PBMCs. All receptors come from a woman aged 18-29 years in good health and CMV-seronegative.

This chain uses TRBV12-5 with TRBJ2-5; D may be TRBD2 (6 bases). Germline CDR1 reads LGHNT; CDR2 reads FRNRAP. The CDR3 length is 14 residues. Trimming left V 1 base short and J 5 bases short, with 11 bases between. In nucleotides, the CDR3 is TGTGCTAGTGGTTTGGGGGGGGATTGGGAGACCCAGTACTTC. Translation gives CASGLGGDWETQYF.

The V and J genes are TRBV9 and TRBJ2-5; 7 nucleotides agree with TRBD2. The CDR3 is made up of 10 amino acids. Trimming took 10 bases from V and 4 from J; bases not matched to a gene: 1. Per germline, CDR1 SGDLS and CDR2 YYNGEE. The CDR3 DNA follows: TGTGCCTCGGGAGGAGAGACCCAGTACTTC. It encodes CASGGETQYF.

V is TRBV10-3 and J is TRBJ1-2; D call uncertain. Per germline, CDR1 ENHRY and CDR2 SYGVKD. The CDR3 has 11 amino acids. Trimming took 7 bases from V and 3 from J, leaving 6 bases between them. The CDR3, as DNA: TGTGCCATCACCGCGGACTATGGCTACACCTTC. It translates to CAITADYGYTF.

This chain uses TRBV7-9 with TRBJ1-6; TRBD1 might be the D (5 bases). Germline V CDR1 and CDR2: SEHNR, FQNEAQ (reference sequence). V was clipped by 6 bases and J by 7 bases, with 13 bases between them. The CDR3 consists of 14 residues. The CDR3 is CASRSRASNSPLHF. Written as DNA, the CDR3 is TGTGCCAGCAGATCCAGGGCCTCAAATTCACCCCTCCACTTT.

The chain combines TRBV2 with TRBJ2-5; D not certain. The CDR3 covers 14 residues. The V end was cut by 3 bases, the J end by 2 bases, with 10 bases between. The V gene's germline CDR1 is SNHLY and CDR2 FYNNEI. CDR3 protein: CASSDSSRQETQYF. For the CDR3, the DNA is TGTGCCAGCAGTGATAGCTCCAGACAAGAGACCCAGTACTTC.

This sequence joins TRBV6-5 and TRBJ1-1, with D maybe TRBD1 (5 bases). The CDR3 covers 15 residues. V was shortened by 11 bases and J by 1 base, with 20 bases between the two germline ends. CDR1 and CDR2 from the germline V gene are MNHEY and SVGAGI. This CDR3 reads CAARGEPTENTEAFF. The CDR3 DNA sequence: TGTGCCGCCCGGGGGGAGCCCACCGAGAACACTGAAGCTTTCTTT.

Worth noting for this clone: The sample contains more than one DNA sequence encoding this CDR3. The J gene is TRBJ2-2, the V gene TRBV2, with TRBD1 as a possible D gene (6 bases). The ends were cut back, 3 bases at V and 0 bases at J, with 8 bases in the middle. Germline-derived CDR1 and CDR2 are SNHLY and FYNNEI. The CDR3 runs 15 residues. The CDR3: CASSDQGPNTGELFF. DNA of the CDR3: TGTGCCAGCAGTGACCAGGGGCCGAACACCGGGGAGCTGTTTTTT.

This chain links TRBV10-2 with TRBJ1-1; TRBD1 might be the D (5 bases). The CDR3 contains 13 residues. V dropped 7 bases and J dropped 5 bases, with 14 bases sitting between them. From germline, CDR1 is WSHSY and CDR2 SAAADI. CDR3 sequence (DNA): TGCGCCAGCATAGGGGCGCAAAAAACTGAAGCTTTCTTT. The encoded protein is CASIGAQKTEAFF.